The entry that follows covers one TCR beta chain sequence. This record belongs to a study of blood T cell repertoires in COVID-19. This table comes from immunoSEQ multiplex PCR, and its TCRdb copy is limited to in-frame clones, with some not included. The sample carries about 270,000 clones, about 90% recorded once. V was clipped by 4 bases and J by 5 bases, with 25 bases between them. This CDR3 comprises 17 residues. CDR1 is SGDLS, CDR2 YYNGEE, per germline. The chain carries TRBV9 and TRBJ2-7, with D perhaps matching TRBD2 (7 bases). Sequencing was carried out using PBMCs or T cells enriched from blood (not recorded which). The receptor comes from a woman aged 30 to 39 with acute COVID-19. CDR3 protein: CASSLETGGGALDEQYF. As DNA, the CDR3 is TGTGCCAGCAGCCTCGAAACGGGCGGGGGCGCCCTGGACGAGCAGTACTTC. Combining the CDR3 with reference TRBV9 and TRBJ2-7 gives the whole variable domain DSGVTQTPKHLITATGQRVTLRCSPRSGDLSVYWYQQSLDQGLQFLIQYYNGEERAKGNILERFSAQQFPDLHSELNLSSLELGDSALYFCASSLETGGGALDEQYFGPGTRLTVT.